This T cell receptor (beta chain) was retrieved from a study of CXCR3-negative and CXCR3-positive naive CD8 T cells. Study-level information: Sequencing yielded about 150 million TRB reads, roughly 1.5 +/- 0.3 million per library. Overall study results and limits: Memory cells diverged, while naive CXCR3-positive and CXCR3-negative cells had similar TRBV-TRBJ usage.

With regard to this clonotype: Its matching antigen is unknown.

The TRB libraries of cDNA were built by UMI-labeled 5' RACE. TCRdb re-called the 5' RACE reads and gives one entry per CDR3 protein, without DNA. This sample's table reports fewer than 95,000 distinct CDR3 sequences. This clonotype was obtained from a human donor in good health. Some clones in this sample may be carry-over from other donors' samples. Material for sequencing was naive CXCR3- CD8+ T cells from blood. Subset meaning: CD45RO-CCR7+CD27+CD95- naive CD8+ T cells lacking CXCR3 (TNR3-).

The CDR3 here is CASSEHTGELFF. The V gene is TRBV7-9, the J gene TRBJ2-2. CDR1 SEHNR and CDR2 FQNEAQ come from the germline V gene (reference sequence). The CDR3 totals 12 residues.